This T cell receptor (beta chain) was sequenced for a study of T-cell reconstitution after alpha-beta-depleted transplantation in children. The TCRbeta library incorporated unique molecular identifiers. TCRdb reanalysed the PCR reads using MiXCR and keeps one entry per CDR3 protein. The table shows approximately 400,000 distinct CDR3 sequences, with approximately 11% occurring only once. This clonotype was counted at least ten times. The material was PBMCs from the stem cell graft donor, obtained from the stem cell graft. This sequence originates from a human donor who donated a stem cell graft to a child with acute myeloid leukemia.

CDR3 DNA sequence: TGTGCCACCAGCAGCGGTGGGTCAGAAAATGAAAAACTGTTTTTT. Encoded protein: CATSSGGSENEKLFF. V gene TRBV15 combines with J gene TRBJ1-4; D is undetermined. The CDR3 runs 15 residues. With 3 bases removed from V and 5 bases from J, the gap between germline ends came to 13 bases. Germline V gene lookup returns CDR1 LNHNV and CDR2 YYDKDF (reference sequence). The full variable domain, completed using reference TRBV15 and TRBJ1-4, is DAMVIQNPRYQVTQFGKPVTLSCSQTLNHNVMYWYQQKSSQAPKLLFHYYDKDFNNEADTPDNFQSRRPNTSFCFLDIRSPGLGDTAMYLCATSSGGSENEKLFFGSGTQLSVL.